The rows below give T cell receptor beta chains drawn from one sample of a study of shared T cell receptors in the human thymus. Only in-frame clones appear in the TCRdb table, and some are missing; sequencing was by immunoSEQ multiplex PCR. The sample includes about 380,000 clones, about 95% of them seen just once. Sequencing was performed on thymocytes. The receptors here all came from a human donor. Both conserved end residues are trimmed from each CDR3. The order of the fields is J gene, V gene, CDR3 length, CDR3 protein.

J gene: TRBJ2-1
V gene: TRBV28
CDR3 length: 13
CDR3 protein: ASSLGGRHYNEQF

J gene: TRBJ2-7
V gene: TRBV7-6
CDR3 length: 11
CDR3 protein: ASSRDKTYEQY

J gene: TRBJ2-3
V gene: TRBV11-2
CDR3 length: 17
CDR3 protein: ASSLARSLGGREDDTQY

J gene: TRBJ2-3
V gene: TRBV5-4
CDR3 length: 13
CDR3 protein: ASRPRGLDTDTQY

J gene: TRBJ1-4
V gene: TRBV15
CDR3 length: 13
CDR3 protein: ATSRDQRTGEKLF

J gene: TRBJ2-7
V gene: TRBV27
CDR3 length: 14
CDR3 protein: ASSSPSREPPGEQY

J gene: TRBJ2-7
V gene: TRBV5-6
CDR3 length: 12
CDR3 protein: ASSALDYTYEQY

J gene: TRBJ2-7
V gene: TRBV28
CDR3 length: 13
CDR3 protein: ASSFCGRPSGEQY

J gene: TRBJ2-7
V gene: TRBV7-9
CDR3 length: 15
CDR3 protein: ASSSRPPDSTIYEQY

J gene: TRBJ2-5
V gene: TRBV27
CDR3 length: 11
CDR3 protein: ASRSRAGETQY

J gene: TRBJ1-2
V gene: TRBV7-2
CDR3 length: 12
CDR3 protein: ASSATDGSYGYT

J gene: TRBJ2-5
V gene: TRBV19
CDR3 length: 13
CDR3 protein: ASSIGQGHQETQY

J gene: TRBJ1-4
V gene: TRBV5-1
CDR3 length: 15
CDR3 protein: ASSLAGRVSTNEKLF

J gene: TRBJ1-1
V gene: TRBV6-4
CDR3 length: 12
CDR3 protein: ASSDWGANTEAF

J gene: TRBJ2-1
V gene: TRBV5-6
CDR3 length: 15
CDR3 protein: ASSLDPAGQTYNEQF

J gene: TRBJ2-4
V gene: TRBV13
CDR3 length: 13
CDR3 protein: ASSLALDMQNIQY

J gene: TRBJ2-7
V gene: TRBV7-9
CDR3 length: 13
CDR3 protein: ASSFGLAGAHEQY

J gene: TRBJ1-3
V gene: TRBV4-3
CDR3 length: 15
CDR3 protein: ASSHREEDVSGNTIY

J gene: TRBJ1-3
V gene: TRBV5-4
CDR3 length: 12
CDR3 protein: ASSYRDGGNTIY

J gene: TRBJ2-1
V gene: TRBV7-2
CDR3 length: 14
CDR3 protein: ASSLGLAGPHNEQF

J gene: TRBJ2-7
V gene: TRBV12-1
CDR3 length: 13
CDR3 protein: ASSPDRGSIYEQY

J gene: TRBJ2-1
V gene: TRBV9
CDR3 length: 13
CDR3 protein: ASSVLAGGRNEQF

J gene: TRBJ2-7
V gene: TRBV11-1
CDR3 length: 16
CDR3 protein: ASSPNGSSGRDAGEQY

J gene: TRBJ2-2
V gene: TRBV10-3
CDR3 length: 11
CDR3 protein: AISEPGRARLF

J gene: TRBJ2-7
V gene: TRBV9
CDR3 length: 11
CDR3 protein: ASSGGVTYEQY

J gene: TRBJ2-1
V gene: TRBV27
CDR3 length: 13
CDR3 protein: ASSMTSGLYNEQF

J gene: TRBJ2-2
V gene: TRBV4-2
CDR3 length: 15
CDR3 protein: ASSQGQFPPPTGELF

J gene: TRBJ1-1
V gene: TRBV29-1
CDR3 length: 11
CDR3 protein: SAVLQGNTEAF

J gene: TRBJ2-7
V gene: TRBV30
CDR3 length: 14
CDR3 protein: AWSVRTGGLSYEQY

J gene: TRBJ2-1
V gene: TRBV15
CDR3 length: 14
CDR3 protein: ATSSQSGRAGNEQF

J gene: TRBJ1-1
V gene: TRBV27
CDR3 length: 13
CDR3 protein: ASSLQGGGNTEAF

J gene: TRBJ2-7
V gene: TRBV6-1
CDR3 length: 12
CDR3 protein: ATSTGKIVWEQY

J gene: TRBJ2-1
V gene: TRBV27
CDR3 length: 13
CDR3 protein: ASLNTGTGGYEQF

J gene: TRBJ2-6
V gene: TRBV4-1
CDR3 length: 11
CDR3 protein: ASSQVVGNVLT

J gene: TRBJ2-2
V gene: TRBV19
CDR3 length: 12
CDR3 protein: ASSMATNTGELF

J gene: TRBJ2-3
V gene: TRBV19
CDR3 length: 13
CDR3 protein: ASSIFEQGGDTQY

J gene: TRBJ1-5
V gene: TRBV28
CDR3 length: 14
CDR3 protein: ASSLGSGYSNQPQH

J gene: TRBJ2-3
V gene: TRBV9
CDR3 length: 13
CDR3 protein: ASSGGLAGVDTQY

J gene: TRBJ2-1
V gene: TRBV7-2
CDR3 length: 14
CDR3 protein: ASTSIPDRGHAEQF

J gene: TRBJ1-3
V gene: TRBV7-9
CDR3 length: 14
CDR3 protein: ASRFSPGQGTDTIY

J gene: TRBJ1-2
V gene: TRBV6-1
CDR3 length: 12
CDR3 protein: ASSEGGTDYGYT

J gene: TRBJ1-5
V gene: TRBV28
CDR3 length: 13
CDR3 protein: ASSRQGGSYQPQH

J gene: TRBJ2-3
V gene: TRBV7-2
CDR3 length: 14
CDR3 protein: ASRKIGRGRRDTQY

J gene: TRBJ2-5
V gene: TRBV11-2
CDR3 length: 12
CDR3 protein: ASSALAGPETQY

J gene: TRBJ2-1
V gene: TRBV7-9
CDR3 length: 17
CDR3 protein: ASSPPIGTSGRASDEQF

J gene: TRBJ1-1
V gene: TRBV9
CDR3 length: 15
CDR3 protein: ASSSEGQGAVNTEAF

J gene: TRBJ1-2
V gene: TRBV14
CDR3 length: 11
CDR3 protein: ASSLRGDYGYT

J gene: TRBJ1-3
V gene: TRBV28
CDR3 length: 13
CDR3 protein: ASSSRENRINTIY

J gene: TRBJ2-7
V gene: TRBV20-1
CDR3 length: 9
CDR3 protein: SARDTYEQY

J gene: TRBJ1-1
V gene: TRBV5-5
CDR3 length: 12
CDR3 protein: ASSWMGQGTEAF

J gene: TRBJ2-1
V gene: TRBV7-6
CDR3 length: 13
CDR3 protein: ASSSDLPGYNEQF

J gene: TRBJ2-1
V gene: TRBV5-6
CDR3 length: 14
CDR3 protein: ASSLVSIPGSNEQF

J gene: TRBJ2-7
V gene: TRBV28
CDR3 length: 16
CDR3 protein: ASSISRSSRTGAYEQY

J gene: TRBJ2-7
V gene: TRBV6-5
CDR3 length: 13
CDR3 protein: ASRGVPGLNYEQY

J gene: TRBJ2-2
V gene: TRBV12-2
CDR3 length: 16
CDR3 protein: ASRSKLRTSVNTGELF

J gene: TRBJ1-5
V gene: TRBV19
CDR3 length: 13
CDR3 protein: ASSIIGDKNQPQH

J gene: TRBJ1-1
V gene: TRBV15
CDR3 length: 12
CDR3 protein: ATSSQGEITEAF

J gene: TRBJ2-3
V gene: TRBV6-1
CDR3 length: 11
CDR3 protein: ASSEALPGTQY